A selection of T cell receptor beta chains follows, all from one sample in a study of blood T cells in healthy people across ages. MiXCR, applied by TCRdb to the 5' RACE reads, yields one record per CDR3 protein. This table holds about 650,000 distinct CDR3 sequences, about 30% found once. Sequences were obtained from blood. These TCRs come from a woman aged 80 or over in good health. CDR3s include the opening cysteine and the closing phenylalanine or tryptophan. A D gene is named only where the DNA matches it firmly. Clone size, where shown, is once, few, many, or a class for clones that have expanded.

>TRBJ2-5|18|-|-|TRBV3-1
TGTGCCAGCAGCCAGAGTTCCCGGGGAGGGGGCGGGTGTGGGACCCAGTACTTC
CASSQSSRGGGGCGTQYF
>TRBJ1-3|14|-|-|TRBV5-1
TGCGCCAGCAGCTTGGCAGGTTACGGAAACACCATATATTTT
CASSLAGYGNTIYF
>TRBJ2-5|14|many|-|TRBV10-3
TGTGCCATCAGGCCGGGAGCACCGCAAGAGACCCAGTACTTC
CAIRPGAPQETQYF
>TRBJ2-1|12|-|-|TRBV20-1
TGCAGTGCTAGATGGGAATACAATGAGCAGTTCTTC
CSARWEYNEQFF
>TRBJ2-1|15|many|-|TRBV28
TGTGCCAGCACTACCAGGGCCGGGAGAAGGAATGAGCAGTTCTTC
CASTTRAGRRNEQFF
>TRBJ2-5|15|few|TRBD1|TRBV27
TGTGCCAGCAGTCAAACACAGGGGGCAGGGGAGACCCAGTACTTC
CASSQTQGAGETQYF
>TRBJ2-3|14|many|-|TRBV18
TGTGCCAGCTCACCTACCGCAGGCACAGATACGCAGTATTTT
CASSPTAGTDTQYF
>TRBJ2-3|15|-|TRBD2|TRBV28
TGTGCCAGCAGCACCACGGGAGGGGTGACAGATACGCAGTATTTT
CASSTTGGVTDTQYF
>TRBJ2-3|12|many|-|TRBV19
TGTGCCAGTAGTATGGGCCGGGATACGCAGTATTTT
CASSMGRDTQYF
>TRBJ2-1|14|many|TRBD2|TRBV5-1
TGCGCCAGCAGCTTGAAGCGGGGGGGGAGTGAGCAGTTCTTC
CASSLKRGGSEQFF
>TRBJ2-7|14|-|TRBD1|TRBV7-2
TGTGCCAGCAGCGCGGGACAGGGTCTAACCGAGCAGTACTTC
CASSAGQGLTEQYF
>TRBJ2-7|15|many|-|TRBV20-1
TGCAGTGCTAGAGGGGTACAGGACACCAACTACGAGCAGTACTTC
CSARGVQDTNYEQYF
>TRBJ2-7|15|many|-|TRBV2
TGTGCCAGCTGCGAGGGAACATCCCTATCCTACGAGCAGTACTTC
CASCEGTSLSYEQYF
>TRBJ1-2|15|-|-|TRBV20-1
TGCAGTGCTAGAGATGGTTTTCACAGGGCCGATGGCTACACCTTC
CSARDGFHRADGYTF
>TRBJ1-3|14|-|-|TRBV30
TGTGCCTGGAGTGTAGGCAGGGCCGGAAACACCATATATTTT
CAWSVGRAGNTIYF
>TRBJ2-3|16|few|TRBD2|TRBV20-1
TGCAGTGCTAGACCTTTGCGGGGGGGCCGCGGTGATACGCAGTATTTT
CSARPLRGGRGDTQYF
>TRBJ2-1|16|-|TRBD1|TRBV7-9
TGTGCCAGCAGCGAGACACACAGGGGTGCCTACAATGAGCAGTTCTTC
CASSETHRGAYNEQFF
>TRBJ2-7|13|many|-|TRBV6-1
TGTGCCAGCAGACCCGGGACTGTTTACGAGCAGTACTTC
CASRPGTVYEQYF